This is a list of T cell receptor beta chains from one sample in a study of blood T cell repertoires in COVID-19. Produced via immunoSEQ multiplex PCR; TCRdb's table is partial and in-frame only. The sample includes some 300,000 clones, under 90% of them seen just once. Sequenced sample: PBMCs or T cells enriched from blood (not recorded which). These receptors were taken from a woman in her thirties who had recovered from COVID-19. Both conserved end residues are part of each CDR3. Each record gives: V gene, CDR3 protein.

v_call: TRBV5-1
cdr3_aa: CASSLAGGEQYF

v_call: TRBV7-3
cdr3_aa: CASSLFQGKYNEQFF

v_call: TRBV28
cdr3_aa: CASRNRGETQYF

v_call: TRBV7-2
cdr3_aa: CASSPGQGADQPQHF

v_call: TRBV6-5
cdr3_aa: CASSFRRVPFNEQFF

v_call: TRBV5-1
cdr3_aa: CASSLAGYGNTIYF

v_call: TRBV5-6
cdr3_aa: CASSLGTGYRPQHF

v_call: TRBV11-3
cdr3_aa: CASSFSLLAGSTGELFF

v_call: TRBV18
cdr3_aa: CASSPSRDRGNYGYTF

v_call: TRBV27
cdr3_aa: CASSSLGQGVAEAFF

v_call: TRBV5-1
cdr3_aa: CASSLARGYTEAFF

v_call: TRBV20-1
cdr3_aa: CSAGDPLAGVEQYF

v_call: TRBV28
cdr3_aa: CASRVPGQGQYEAFF

v_call: TRBV5-8
cdr3_aa: CASLGGTWGETQYF

v_call: TRBV7-9
cdr3_aa: CASSLESNGGHGYTF

v_call: TRBV11-2
cdr3_aa: CASSLEASGRNIQYF

v_call: TRBV10-3
cdr3_aa: CAISDLPGTEAFF

v_call: TRBV7-6
cdr3_aa: CASSLLGGSIADTQYF

v_call: TRBV14
cdr3_aa: CASSPPFAGNTEAFF

v_call: TRBV4-1
cdr3_aa: CASSQNRGREYEQYF

v_call: TRBV11-2
cdr3_aa: CASSPAAAIEQYF

v_call: TRBV28
cdr3_aa: CASNRFGGSYNEQFF

v_call: TRBV6-5
cdr3_aa: CASSYIGQQNIQYF

v_call: TRBV6-2/TRBV6-3
cdr3_aa: CASSWAFTGELFF

v_call: TRBV10-1
cdr3_aa: CASSELAGAPLVF

v_call: TRBV28
cdr3_aa: CASSLPGDRVGQPQHF

v_call: TRBV29-1
cdr3_aa: CSVGGRLNYGYTF

v_call: TRBV19
cdr3_aa: CASSATGQQETQYF